The 10 T cell receptor beta chains below come from one sample, sequenced in a study of T cell clonotyping in hematopoietic cell transplantation. TCRdb keeps only in-frame clones here, not all; method: immunoSEQ multiplex PCR. The sample shows about 12,000 clones, 72% of them seen only once. Material: peripheral blood mononuclear cells, obtained 180 days after allogeneic stem cell transplant. Receptor source: a male patient aged 60 to 75 who had an allogeneic stem cell transplant from an unrelated donor, so the T cells may come from the graft donor. Some clones in this sample may be carry-over from other donors' samples.

This sequence joins TRBV7-2 and TRBJ2-2; the D gene is possibly TRBD2 (6 bases). The CDR3 has 16 residues. The germline V gene has CDR1 SGHTA and CDR2 FQGNSA. Trimming removed 1 base from V and 3 bases from J, with 12 bases in between. CDR3 sequence reads: CASSLGFRLDTGELFF. The CDR3 DNA reads as TGTGCCAGCAGCTTAGGGTTCAGACTAGACACCGGGGAGCTGTTTTTT.

This clone came up once. The chain joins TRBV6-6 to TRBJ1-2, with D perhaps TRBD1 (5 bases). The CDR3 is 15 amino acids. Germline V gene data show CDR1 as MNHNY and CDR2 as SVGAGI (reference sequence). The ends were cut back, 4 bases at V and 8 bases at J, with 20 bases in the middle. CDR3 residues: CASSSPGTPFGGYTF. The CDR3 coding sequence is TGTGCCAGCAGTTCCCCAGGGACCCCTTTCGGGGGCTACACCTTC.

The V call is TRBV7-9, the J call TRBJ2-5; D remains ambiguous. V lost 4 bases to trimming and J lost 5 bases, with 8 bases between them. This CDR3 contains 12 residues. Germline CDR1 and CDR2: SEHNR and FQNEAQ (reference sequence). CDR3 in DNA: TGTGCCAGCAGCTATGGGGTTGAGACCCAGTACTTC. It yields the protein CASSYGVETQYF.

This clone has a handful of counts. The chain employs TRBV28 and TRBJ1-2, with 11 positions matching TRBD1. The V gene's germline CDR1 is MDHEN and CDR2 SYDVKM. The length of the CDR3 is 15 residues. Trimming at V came to 5 bases and at J to 4 bases, leaving 6 bases not matched to a gene. The CDR3 DNA reads TGTGCCAGCAGTCTGGGGGGGACAGGGGGCTATGGCTACACCTTC. It encodes CASSLGGTGGYGYTF.

Here the CDR3 reads CASSLRTGAIYSNQPQHF. The CDR3 DNA reads as TGTGCCAGCAGCTTAAGGACAGGTGCCATCTATAGCAATCAGCCCCAGCATTTT. The V call is TRBV7-4, the J call TRBJ1-5; TRBD1 matches at 7 bases. The CDR3 sequence is 18 residues long. V lost 2 bases, J lost 0 bases, and 10 bases stayed unmatched. CDR1 SGHVT and CDR2 SQSDAQ come from the germline V gene.

This clone was seen a few times. The chain has TRBV30 and TRBJ1-5; TRBD1 might be the D (5 bases). Trimming pared 8 bases from V and 1 base from J, leaving 15 bases between. Looked up from germline, CDR1 is GTSNPN and CDR2 is SVGIG (reference sequence). The CDR3 totals 14 residues. CDR3 DNA sequence: TGTGCCCTCGGGGGAGGCGACAGCAATCAGCCCCAGCATTTT. Translating it yields CALGGGDSNQPQHF.

The chain carries TRBV19 and TRBJ2-3, with a tentative D call TRBD2 (5 bases). The germline CDR1 and CDR2 sequences are LNHDA and SQIVND (reference sequence). The CDR3 runs to 16 residues. The ends were cut back, 1 base at V and 1 base at J, with 12 bases in the middle. CDR3 in DNA: TGTGCCAGTAGTATAGGGGTGGGGAGAGGCACAGATACGCAGTATTTT. Its translation is CASSIGVGRGTDTQYF.

V and J are TRBV4-1 and TRBJ1-2; possible D gene TRBD1, 6 bases. Between the trimmed V and J ends, which lost 1 base and 7 bases, there was a span of 13 bases. The germline V gene has CDR1 MGHRA and CDR2 YSYEKL. The CDR3 length is 14 residues. The CDR3 loop is CASSQGVLQGGYTF. CDR3 DNA sequence: TGCGCCAGCAGCCAAGGGGTCCTACAGGGTGGCTACACCTTC.

The J gene is TRBJ2-7, the V gene TRBV29-1, with a weak D call TRBD2 (7 bases). The CDR3 totals 14 residues. Per the germline V gene, CDR1 is SQVTM and CDR2 is ANQGSEA. V lost 5 bases, J lost 2 bases, and 16 bases lay in between. Here the CDR3 DNA reads TGCAGCGTTCGCGTGGGGGGGGCCACCTACGAGCAGTACTTC. Translation gives CSVRVGGATYEQYF.

V is TRBV7-3 and J is TRBJ1-2, with a possible D match to TRBD1 (6 bases). With 4 bases removed from V and 3 bases from J, the gap between germline ends came to 12 bases. This CDR3 has 14 residues. From germline, CDR1 is SGHTA and CDR2 FQGTGA. The CDR3 nucleotides are TGTGCCAGCAGCTCCCCGGGGGCTGACTATGGCTACACCTTC. Protein product: CASSSPGADYGYTF.